These 9 T cell receptor beta chains originate from one sample sequenced in a study of cytomegalovirus exposure and HLA in healthy donors (dated by TCRdb to the late 2010s). Library prep was done by the immunoSEQ multiplex PCR assay. A mixture of 60 forward primers for TCR Vbeta segments and 13 reverse primers for TCR Jbeta segments was used in the multiplex PCR. This is the immuneACCESS table as TCRdb keeps it, with only in-frame sequences that have V and J called. A part of the clones is gone; compared with another copy, unresolved V genes explain less than half, and the rest is unexplained. Here the sample has over 60,000 clones; less than 85% occur a single time. The ten largest make up roughly 5.7% of the sample. Material: PBMCs. The receptor source for this set is a woman under 40 in good health and CMV-seronegative.

This clone was found once. This chain uses TRBV27 with TRBJ2-7, with no clear D. With 3 bases removed from V and 2 bases from J, the gap between germline ends came to 8 bases. CDR3 length: 13 residues. Germline CDR1 reads MNHEY; CDR2 reads SMNVEV (reference sequence). CDR3 sequence: CASSFRNTYEQYF. CDR3 coding DNA: TGTGCCAGCAGTTTCAGAAACACCTACGAGCAGTACTTC.

This sequence joins TRBV2 and TRBJ1-4; D may be TRBD1 (5 bases). The CDR3 is made up of 13 amino acids. Trimming took 8 bases from V and 7 from J, leaving 14 bases between them. Germline CDR1 reads SNHLY; CDR2 reads FYNNEI. The DNA for the CDR3 is TGTGCCAGCGCGGGGGACCCGGGTGAAAAACTGTTTTTT. This codes for CASAGDPGEKLFF.

This clone was seen only a few times. This rearrangement joins TRBV9 to TRBJ1-2; D possibly corresponds to TRBD1 (5 bases). The length of the CDR3 is 13 residues. Trimming shortened V by 3 bases and J by 1 base, and 7 bases separated the two germline ends. Looked up from germline, CDR1 is SGDLS and CDR2 is YYNGEE. The CDR3 DNA follows: TGTGCCAGCAGCGAACAGGTTAACTATGGCTACACCTTC. Its translation: CASSEQVNYGYTF.

The chain couples TRBV2 to TRBJ1-5, with TRBD1 as a possible D gene (6 bases). V was shortened by 6 bases and J by 0 bases, with 12 bases between the two germline ends. Germline V gives CDR1 SNHLY, CDR2 FYNNEI. The CDR3 runs 15 residues. The CDR3 DNA sequence: TGTGCCAGCAGCCCGGACAGCGGTAGCAATCAGCCCCAGCATTTT. Protein sequence: CASSPDSGSNQPQHF.

The rearrangement joins TRBV6-6 to TRBJ2-3, with 13 bases fitting TRBD2. This CDR3 has 16 residues. CDR1 is MNHNY, CDR2 SVGAGI, per germline (reference sequence). Germline trimming cut 5 bases from V and 3 bases from J; bases unmatched to any gene: 5. This CDR3 reads CASSGTSGIGTDTQYF. The DNA for the CDR3 is TGTGCCAGCAGTGGGACTAGCGGGATAGGTACAGATACGCAGTATTTT.

About this clone itself: A read error may account for a junction end that differs from germline. The chain uses TRBV30 and TRBJ1-1; D possibly corresponds to TRBD1 (6 bases). Looked up from germline, CDR1 is GTSNPN and CDR2 is SVGIG (reference sequence). The CDR3 sequence is 12 residues long. The CDR3 DNA reads TGTGCCTGGAGTGGAGGGGACACTGCAGCTTTCTTT. Amino acid sequence: CAWSGGDTAAFF.

The V and J genes are TRBV19 and TRBJ1-5, with D possibly matching TRBD1 (5 bases). The germline CDR1 and CDR2 sequences are LNHDA and SQIVND (reference sequence). V lost 1 base to trimming and J lost 6 bases, with 22 bases between them. The CDR3 is 18 amino acids. CDR3 sequence: CASSIVGGATRVFQPQHF. The CDR3 DNA is TGTGCCAGTAGTATAGTGGGAGGGGCCACCCGCGTCTTTCAGCCCCAGCATTTT.

This clone was picked up a small number of times. The chain joins TRBV11-2 to TRBJ2-4, with 11 bases aligning to TRBD2. Germline CDR1 is SGHAT and CDR2 is FQNNGV. The trim removed 0 bases at V and 1 base at J, leaving 2 bases unmatched. The CDR3 runs 17 residues. The CDR3 nucleotides read TGTGCCAGCAGCTTAGATGCTAGCGGGAGGGCCAAAAACATTCAGTACTTC. Translating it yields CASSLDASGRAKNIQYF.

The chain joins TRBV28 to TRBJ1-2; D might be TRBD1 (5 bases). Trimming removed 5 bases at V and 6 bases at J, with 16 bases between. The CDR3 spans 14 residues. Germline V lookup: CDR1 MDHEN, CDR2 SYDVKM. The CDR3 nucleotides are TGTGCCAGCAGTACCATGACAGTTGTCCATGGCTACACCTTC. This encodes CASSTMTVVHGYTF.